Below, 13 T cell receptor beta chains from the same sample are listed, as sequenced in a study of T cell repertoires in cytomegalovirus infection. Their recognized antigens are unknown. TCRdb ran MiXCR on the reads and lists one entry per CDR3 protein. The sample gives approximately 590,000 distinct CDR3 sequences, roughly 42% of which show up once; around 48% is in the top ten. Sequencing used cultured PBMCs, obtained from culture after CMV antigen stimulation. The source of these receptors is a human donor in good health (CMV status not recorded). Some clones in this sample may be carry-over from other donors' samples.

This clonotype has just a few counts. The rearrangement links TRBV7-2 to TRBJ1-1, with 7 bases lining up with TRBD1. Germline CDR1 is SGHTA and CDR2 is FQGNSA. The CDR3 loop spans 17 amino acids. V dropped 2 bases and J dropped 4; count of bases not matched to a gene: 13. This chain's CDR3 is CASSLRQGTRLRTEAFF. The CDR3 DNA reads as TGTGCCAGCAGCTTAAGACAGGGCACGCGGTTGCGCACTGAAGCTTTCTTT.

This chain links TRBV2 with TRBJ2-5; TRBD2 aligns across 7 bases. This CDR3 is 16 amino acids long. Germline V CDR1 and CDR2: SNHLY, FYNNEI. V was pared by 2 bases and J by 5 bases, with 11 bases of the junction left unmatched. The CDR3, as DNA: TGTGCCAGCAGTGAATTGGGGACTAACGAGGTGGAGACCCAGTACTTC. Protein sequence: CASSELGTNEVETQYF.

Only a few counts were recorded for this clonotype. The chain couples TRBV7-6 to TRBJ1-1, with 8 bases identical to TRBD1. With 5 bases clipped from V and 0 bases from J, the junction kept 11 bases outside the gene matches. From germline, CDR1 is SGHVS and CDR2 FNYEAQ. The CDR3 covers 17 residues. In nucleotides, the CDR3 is TGTGCCAGCAGCCTTGACAGGGGCCGAAAGTTGAACACTGAAGCTTTCTTT. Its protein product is CASSLDRGRKLNTEAFF.

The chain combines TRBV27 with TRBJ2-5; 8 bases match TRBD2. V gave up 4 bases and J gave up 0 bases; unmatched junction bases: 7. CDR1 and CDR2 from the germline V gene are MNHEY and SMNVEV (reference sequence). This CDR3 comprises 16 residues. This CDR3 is CASSSYRGGYQETQYF. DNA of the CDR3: TGTGCCAGCAGTTCCTACCGGGGGGGGTACCAAGAGACCCAGTACTTC.

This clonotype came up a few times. In DNA, the CDR3 is TGCAGTGCCCTTGACAGGATCGGAAACACCATATATTTT. Translated, it gives CSALDRIGNTIYF. The chain recombines TRBV20-1 with TRBJ1-3; a weak D match, TRBD1 (6 bases). CDR1 is DFQATT and CDR2 is SNEGSKA in the germline V gene (reference sequence). V shed 6 bases and J shed 4 bases, with 13 bases lying between them. This CDR3 is built from 13 residues.

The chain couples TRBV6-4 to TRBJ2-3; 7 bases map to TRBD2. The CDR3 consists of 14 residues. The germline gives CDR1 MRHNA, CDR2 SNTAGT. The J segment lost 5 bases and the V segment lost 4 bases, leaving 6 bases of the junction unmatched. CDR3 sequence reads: CASSVSGFGDTQYF. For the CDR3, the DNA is TGTGCCAGCAGTGTTAGCGGGTTTGGAGATACGCAGTATTTT.

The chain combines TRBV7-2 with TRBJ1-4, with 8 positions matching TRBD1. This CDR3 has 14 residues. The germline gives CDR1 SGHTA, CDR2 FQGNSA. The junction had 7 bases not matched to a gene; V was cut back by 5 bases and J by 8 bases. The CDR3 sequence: CASSPPGQAEKLFF. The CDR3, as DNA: TGTGCCAGCAGCCCCCCGGGACAGGCAGAAAAACTGTTTTTT.

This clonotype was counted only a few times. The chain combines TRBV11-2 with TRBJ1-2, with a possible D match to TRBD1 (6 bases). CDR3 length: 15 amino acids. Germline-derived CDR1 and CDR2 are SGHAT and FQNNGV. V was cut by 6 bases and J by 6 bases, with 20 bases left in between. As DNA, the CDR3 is TGTGCCAGCAGGCGGCCCGGGACACCCCGGCATGGCTACACCTTC. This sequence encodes CASRRPGTPRHGYTF.

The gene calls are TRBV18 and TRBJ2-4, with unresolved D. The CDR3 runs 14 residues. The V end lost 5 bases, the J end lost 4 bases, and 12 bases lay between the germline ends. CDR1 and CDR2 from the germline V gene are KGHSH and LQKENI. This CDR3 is CASSTVQAKNIQYF. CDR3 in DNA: TGTGCCAGCTCAACGGTCCAGGCTAAAAACATTCAGTACTTC.

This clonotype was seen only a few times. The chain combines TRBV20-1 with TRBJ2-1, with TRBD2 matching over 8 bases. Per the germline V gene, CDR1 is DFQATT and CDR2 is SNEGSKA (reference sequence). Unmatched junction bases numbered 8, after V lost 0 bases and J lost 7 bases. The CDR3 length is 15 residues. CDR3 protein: CSARDEAGGENEQFF. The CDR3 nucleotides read TGCAGTGCTAGAGATGAGGCGGGGGGCGAGAATGAGCAGTTCTTC.

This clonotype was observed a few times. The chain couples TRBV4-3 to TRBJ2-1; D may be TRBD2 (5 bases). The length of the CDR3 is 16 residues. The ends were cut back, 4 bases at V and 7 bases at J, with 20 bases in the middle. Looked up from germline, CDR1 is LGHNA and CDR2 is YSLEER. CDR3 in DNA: TGCGCCAGCAGCCTGGATGGACTGGAGGAGGAGAATGAGCAGTTCTTC. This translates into CASSLDGLEEENEQFF.

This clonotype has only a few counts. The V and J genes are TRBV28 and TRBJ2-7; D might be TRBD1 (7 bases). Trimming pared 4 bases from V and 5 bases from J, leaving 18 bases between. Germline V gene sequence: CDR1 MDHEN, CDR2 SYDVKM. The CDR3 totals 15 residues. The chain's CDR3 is CASSYPGQGGHEQYF. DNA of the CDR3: TGTGCCAGCAGTTACCCGGGGCAGGGGGGCCACGAGCAGTACTTC. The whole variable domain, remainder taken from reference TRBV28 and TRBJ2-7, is DVKVTQSSRYLVKRTGEKVFLECVQDMDHENMFWYRQDPGLGLRLIYFSYDVKMKEKGDIPEGYSVSREKKERFSLILESASTNQTSMYLCASSYPGQGGHEQYFGPGTRLTVT.

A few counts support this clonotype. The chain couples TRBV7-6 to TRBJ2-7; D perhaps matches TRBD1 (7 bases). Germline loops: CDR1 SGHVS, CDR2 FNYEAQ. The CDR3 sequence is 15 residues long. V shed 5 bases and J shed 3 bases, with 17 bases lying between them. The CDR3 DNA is TGTGCCAGCAGCCCCGGAGGGGGACAGAACTACGAGCAGTACTTC. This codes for CASSPGGGQNYEQYF.